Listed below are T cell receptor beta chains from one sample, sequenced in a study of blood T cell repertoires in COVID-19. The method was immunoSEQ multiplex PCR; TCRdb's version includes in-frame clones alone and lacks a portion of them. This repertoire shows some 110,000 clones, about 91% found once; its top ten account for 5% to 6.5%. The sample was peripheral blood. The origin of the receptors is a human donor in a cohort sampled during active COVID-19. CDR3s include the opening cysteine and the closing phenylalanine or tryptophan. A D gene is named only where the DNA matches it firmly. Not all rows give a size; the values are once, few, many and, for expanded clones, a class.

CDR3: CASSQPGDRQPQHF; DNA: TGTGCCAGCAGCCAACCAGGGGATCGTCAGCCCCAGCATTTT; length: 14; V: TRBV4-2; size: NA; J: TRBJ1-5; D: NA
CDR3: CASNFNNHPSLYEQYF; DNA: TGTGCCAGCAATTTTAACAACCACCCCTCCCTCTACGAGCAGTACTTC; length: 16; V: TRBV6-4; size: NA; J: TRBJ2-7; D: NA
CDR3: CASSPRGSGNYNEQFF; DNA: TGTGCCAGCAGCCCTCGAGGTAGCGGCAATTACAATGAGCAGTTCTTC; length: 16; V: TRBV9; size: NA; J: TRBJ2-1; D: NA
CDR3: CASSRDSLQETQYF; DNA: TGTGCCAGCAGCCGGGACAGTTTACAAGAGACCCAGTACTTC; length: 14; V: TRBV14; size: NA; J: TRBJ2-5; D: TRBD1
CDR3: CATSDWGSGTGELFF; DNA: TGTGCCACCAGTGATTGGGGTAGCGGGACCGGGGAGCTGTTTTTT; length: 15; V: TRBV24-1; size: NA; J: TRBJ2-2; D: TRBD2
CDR3: CSASGEQTQYF; DNA: TGCAGTGCTTCTGGGGAGCAGACCCAGTACTTC; length: 11; V: TRBV20-1; size: NA; J: TRBJ2-5; D: NA
CDR3: CASSVKTGLNEKLFF; DNA: TGTGCCAGCAGCGTAAAGACAGGTCTCAATGAAAAACTGTTTTTT; length: 15; V: TRBV9; size: NA; J: TRBJ1-4; D: NA
CDR3: CASTSSYNEQFF; DNA: TGTGCCAGCACGAGCTCCTACAATGAGCAGTTCTTC; length: 12; V: TRBV12-3/TRBV12-4; size: NA; J: TRBJ2-1; D: NA
CDR3: CASNPREQAEAFF; DNA: TGTGCCAGCAACCCTCGGGAGCAGGCTGAAGCTTTCTTT; length: 13; V: TRBV13; size: NA; J: TRBJ1-1; D: NA
CDR3: CASSLRGGRENEQYF; DNA: TGTGCCAGCAGTTTACGGGGTGGGAGGGAGAACGAGCAGTACTTC; length: 15; V: TRBV27; size: NA; J: TRBJ2-7; D: TRBD2
CDR3: CASSLLASQAEAFF; DNA: TGTGCCAGCAGCTTATTGGCGAGTCAGGCTGAAGCTTTCTTT; length: 14; V: TRBV7-2; size: NA; J: TRBJ1-1; D: NA
CDR3: CASSPGGGGKLFF; DNA: TGTGCCAGCAGCCCCGGAGGGGGCGGAAAACTGTTTTTT; length: 13; V: TRBV4-2; size: NA; J: TRBJ1-4; D: TRBD1
CDR3: CASSPQMNTEAFF; DNA: TGTGCCAGCAGTCCCCAAATGAACACTGAAGCTTTCTTT; length: 13; V: TRBV12-3/TRBV12-4; size: NA; J: TRBJ1-1; D: NA
CDR3: CASSLPGLRDTQYF; DNA: TGCGCCAGCAGCTTGCCCGGACTCCGAGATACGCAGTATTTT; length: 14; V: TRBV5-1; size: NA; J: TRBJ2-3; D: NA
CDR3: CSASSPGQPNTGELFF; DNA: TGCAGTGCTAGTTCCCCGGGACAGCCGAACACCGGGGAGCTGTTTTTT; length: 16; V: TRBV20-1; size: NA; J: TRBJ2-2; D: TRBD1
CDR3: CASSVGDNEQFF; DNA: TGTGCCAGCAGCGTAGGAGACAATGAGCAGTTCTTC; length: 12; V: TRBV9; size: NA; J: TRBJ2-1; D: NA
CDR3: CASGPPRSYGYTF; DNA: TGTGCCAGCGGGCCACCTCGATCATATGGCTACACCTTC; length: 13; V: TRBV28; size: NA; J: TRBJ1-2; D: NA
CDR3: CASSLGQDNQPQHF; DNA: TGTGCCAGCAGCTTAGGGCAGGACAATCAGCCCCAGCATTTT; length: 14; V: TRBV7-9; size: NA; J: TRBJ1-5; D: NA
CDR3: CASSTRQGRTYGYTF; DNA: TGTGCCAGCAGTACCCGACAGGGAAGAACCTATGGCTACACCTTC; length: 15; V: TRBV28; size: few; J: TRBJ1-2; D: TRBD1
CDR3: CASSLTSAGQETQYF; DNA: TGTGCCAGCAGCTTAACATCCGCGGGACAAGAGACCCAGTACTTC; length: 15; V: TRBV7-9; size: NA; J: TRBJ2-5; D: NA
CDR3: CASSPLRERSGELFF; DNA: TGTGCCAGCTCACCATTAAGGGAGCGGTCTGGGGAGCTGTTTTTT; length: 15; V: TRBV18; size: NA; J: TRBJ2-2; D: NA
CDR3: CASMGQGADQPQHF; DNA: TGTGCCAGCATGGGACAGGGGGCCGATCAGCCCCAGCATTTT; length: 14; V: TRBV2; size: NA; J: TRBJ1-5; D: TRBD1
CDR3: CASSGGFYNEQFF; DNA: TGTGCCAGCAGCGGGGGGTTTTACAATGAGCAGTTCTTC; length: 13; V: TRBV11-2; size: NA; J: TRBJ2-1; D: NA
CDR3: CASSLSITTQETQYF; DNA: TGTGCCAGCAGTTTATCGATCACTACACAAGAGACCCAGTACTTC; length: 15; V: TRBV27; size: NA; J: TRBJ2-5; D: NA
CDR3: CASSPGQGLYEQYF; DNA: TGCGCCAGCAGCCCGGGACAGGGGTTGTACGAGCAGTACTTC; length: 14; V: TRBV5-1; size: NA; J: TRBJ2-7; D: TRBD1
CDR3: CASRTQGAANNSPLHF; DNA: TGTGCCAGCAGGACCCAGGGGGCTGCGAATAATTCACCCCTCCACTTT; length: 16; V: TRBV11-2; size: few; J: TRBJ1-6; D: TRBD1
CDR3: CASSLAGLFYEQYF; DNA: TGTGCCAGCAGCCTAGCGGGACTCTTCTACGAGCAGTACTTC; length: 14; V: TRBV6-5; size: NA; J: TRBJ2-7; D: TRBD2
CDR3: CASSLGLGRDIQYF; DNA: TGCGCCAGCAGCTTGGGGCTGGGTCGGGACATTCAGTACTTC; length: 14; V: TRBV5-1; size: NA; J: TRBJ2-4; D: NA
CDR3: CASSHTSGGVKTYEQYF; DNA: TGCGCCAGCAGCCATACTAGCGGGGGCGTCAAAACCTACGAGCAGTACTTC; length: 17; V: TRBV4-1; size: NA; J: TRBJ2-7; D: TRBD2
CDR3: CASSPIGDYEQYF; DNA: TGTGCCAGCAGCCCCATAGGGGACTACGAGCAGTACTTC; length: 13; V: TRBV7-7; size: NA; J: TRBJ2-7; D: NA
CDR3: CALSPRGQWETQYF; DNA: TGTGCCTTGTCACCCAGGGGGCAGTGGGAGACCCAGTACTTC; length: 14; V: TRBV30; size: NA; J: TRBJ2-5; D: TRBD1
CDR3: CASSPGTLGTVFYGYTF; DNA: TGTGCCAGCAGCCCAGGGACACTTGGTACGGTCTTCTATGGCTACACCTTC; length: 17; V: TRBV9; size: NA; J: TRBJ1-2; D: NA
CDR3: CASSLDASGRGSYEQYF; DNA: TGTGCCAGCAGCTTAGACGCTAGCGGGAGGGGAAGCTACGAGCAGTACTTC; length: 17; V: TRBV7-9; size: NA; J: TRBJ2-7; D: TRBD2
CDR3: CASSHGGSGGVEQFF; DNA: TGCGCCAGCAGTCACGGCGGTAGCGGGGGGGTTGAGCAGTTCTTC; length: 15; V: TRBV4-1; size: NA; J: TRBJ2-1; D: TRBD2
CDR3: CASSRGGLGPYNEQFF; DNA: TGTGCCAGCAGTCGAGGCGGGCTTGGACCTTACAATGAGCAGTTCTTC; length: 16; V: TRBV6-2/TRBV6-3; size: NA; J: TRBJ2-1; D: NA
CDR3: CASSPGRISDYGYTF; DNA: TGCGCCAGCAGCCCGGGTAGGATTAGCGACTATGGCTACACCTTC; length: 15; V: TRBV5-1; size: NA; J: TRBJ1-2; D: NA
CDR3: CASSLTENYEQYF; DNA: TGCGCCAGCAGTTTGACAGAAAACTACGAGCAGTACTTC; length: 13; V: TRBV4-3; size: NA; J: TRBJ2-7; D: NA
CDR3: CASSQVASSGLYSTDTQYF; DNA: TGTGCCAGCAGCCAAGTTGCATCAAGCGGGTTATATTCCACAGACACGCAGTATTTT; length: 19; V: TRBV3-1/TRBV3-2; size: NA; J: TRBJ2-3; D: NA
CDR3: CASRGPNNSYEQYF; DNA: TGTGCCAGCAGGGGGCCGAATAACTCCTACGAGCAGTACTTC; length: 14; V: TRBV7-2; size: NA; J: TRBJ2-7; D: NA
CDR3: CASSFDRSSGNTIYF; DNA: TGTGCCAGCAGCTTCGACAGAAGCTCTGGAAACACCATATATTTT; length: 15; V: TRBV7-2; size: NA; J: TRBJ1-3; D: NA
CDR3: CASSLQPNTGNEQFF; DNA: TGTGCCAGCAGTCTCCAGCCGAACACGGGCAATGAGCAGTTCTTC; length: 15; V: TRBV27; size: few; J: TRBJ2-1; D: NA
CDR3: CASSPGQGMHQPQHF; DNA: TGTGCCAGCAGCCCGGGACAGGGGATGCACCAGCCCCAGCATTTT; length: 15; V: TRBV28; size: NA; J: TRBJ1-5; D: TRBD1